The clone carrying this T cell receptor (beta chain) was picked up a small number of times. Its target is not known. This sample stems from a study of response to subunit inactivated influenza vaccine. General study findings and limits: The authors suggested that few new T cells are recruited per seasonal influenza vaccination.

MiXCR was run by TCRdb on the RT-PCR reads, yielding one entry per CDR3 protein. The table has 400,000 to 650,000 distinct CDR3 sequences, approximately 7.2% seen once. The sample here was PBMCs from blood, taken about 23 months after vaccination. The clonotype comes from a man between 50 and 69 years old who received an inactivated influenza vaccine.

The CDR3 is CASSLDAGADTQYF. The CDR3 coding sequence is TGTGCCAGCAGTTTGGATGCGGGCGCAGATACGCAGTATTTT. The rearrangement links TRBV7-9 to TRBJ2-3; the D gene is possibly TRBD2 (5 bases). The CDR3 is made up of 14 amino acids. CDR1 and CDR2 from the germline V gene are SEHNR and FQNEAQ (reference sequence). V was pared by 6 bases and J by 4 bases, with 14 bases between.